This note documents a single T cell receptor beta chain sequence. Its specificity is unknown. TCRdb re-analysed the 5' RACE reads in MiXCR, keeping a single row per CDR3 protein. The sample holds nearly 250,000 distinct CDR3 sequences; less than 20% are singletons and the top ten take around 2.2%. The sample originates from a study of T-cell memory formation after mild COVID-19. Study information: In these data, TCR clusters were largely donor specific.

Overall study findings and caveats: Clones from the second wave (peaking day 37) had unconfirmed SARS-CoV-2 specificity. Within pre-infection memory, some responding clones were found, suggesting cross-reactive memory joined. Contracting CD4+ clones were located mainly in CM and EM, and CD8+ clones in EMRA.

Germline V lookup: CDR1 SGHDN, CDR2 FVKESK. The CDR3 totals 13 residues. The germline V and J ends were trimmed by 4 bases and 10 bases, with 14 bases remaining between them. This chain connects TRBV14 to TRBJ2-1; possibly TRBD1 or TRBD2 for D (5 bases each). Specimen: PBMCs or a T cell subset sorted from them (not recorded which). This receptor was obtained from an adult woman who had mild COVID-19 (a few samples of this study predate the infection). Cell type and time point are not known. The CDR3 DNA is TGTGCCAGCAGCCGAGGGGACCACGGAGAGCAGTTCTTC. This codes for CASSRGDHGEQFF.